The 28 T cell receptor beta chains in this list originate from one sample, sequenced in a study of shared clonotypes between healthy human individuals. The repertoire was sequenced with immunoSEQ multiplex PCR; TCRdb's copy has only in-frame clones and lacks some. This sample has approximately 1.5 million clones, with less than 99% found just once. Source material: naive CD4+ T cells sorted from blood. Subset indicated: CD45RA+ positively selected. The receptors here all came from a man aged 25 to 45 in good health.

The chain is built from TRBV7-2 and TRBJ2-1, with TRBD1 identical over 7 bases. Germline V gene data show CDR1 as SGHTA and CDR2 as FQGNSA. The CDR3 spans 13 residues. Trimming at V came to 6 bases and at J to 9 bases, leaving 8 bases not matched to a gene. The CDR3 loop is CASRLRQGPEQFF. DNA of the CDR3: TGTGCCAGCAGACTACGACAGGGTCCTGAGCAGTTCTTC.

The CDR3 reads CASSQDRGRRDEQFF. CDR3 coding DNA: TGTGCCAGCAGCCAAGACCGCGGGAGGCGCGATGAGCAGTTCTTC. The gene calls are TRBV14 and TRBJ2-1; 8 nucleotides agree with TRBD2. The CDR3 consists of 15 residues. The junction had 6 bases not matched to a gene; V was cut back by 0 bases and J by 8 bases. Germline CDR1 is SGHDN and CDR2 is FVKESK.

The CDR3 spells CASSLAPTGGVNYEQYF. The CDR3 bases are TGTGCCAGCAGCTTAGCTCCGACAGGGGGCGTAAACTACGAGCAGTACTTC. The gene calls are TRBV11-1 and TRBJ2-7; TRBD1 matches 10 bases. The V gene's germline CDR1 is SGHAT and CDR2 FQDESV (reference sequence). This CDR3 comprises 17 residues. V lost 0 bases, J lost 3 bases, and 8 bases stayed unmatched.

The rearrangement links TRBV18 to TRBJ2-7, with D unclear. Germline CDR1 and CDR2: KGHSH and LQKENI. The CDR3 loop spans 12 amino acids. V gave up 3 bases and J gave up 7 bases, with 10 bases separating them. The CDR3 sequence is CASSPYTREQYF. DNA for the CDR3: TGTGCCAGCTCACCCTATACACGGGAGCAGTACTTC. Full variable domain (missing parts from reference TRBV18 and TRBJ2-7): NAGVMQNPRHLVRRRGQEARLRCSPMKGHSHVYWYRQLPEEGLKFMVYLQKENIIDESGMPKERFSAEFPKEGPSILRIQQVVRGDSAAYFCASSPYTREQYFGPGTRLTVT.

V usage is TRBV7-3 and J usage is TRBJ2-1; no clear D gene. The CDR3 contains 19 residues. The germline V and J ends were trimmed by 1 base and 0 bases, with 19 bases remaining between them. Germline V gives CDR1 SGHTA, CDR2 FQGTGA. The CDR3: CASSLKGGTLESSYNEQFF. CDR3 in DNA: TGTGCCAGCAGCTTAAAAGGCGGTACTTTGGAGAGCTCCTACAATGAGCAGTTCTTC.

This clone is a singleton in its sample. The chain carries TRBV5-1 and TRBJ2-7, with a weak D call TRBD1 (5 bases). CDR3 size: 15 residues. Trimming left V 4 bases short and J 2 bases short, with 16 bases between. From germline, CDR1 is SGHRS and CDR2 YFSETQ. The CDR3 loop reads CASSRTTGVTYEQYF. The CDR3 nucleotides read TGCGCCAGCAGCCGAACTACAGGTGTTACCTACGAGCAGTACTTC. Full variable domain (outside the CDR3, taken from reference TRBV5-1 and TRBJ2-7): KAGVTQTPRYLIKTRGQQVTLSCSPISGHRSVSWYQQTPGQGLQFLFEYFSETQRNKGNFPGRFSGRQFSNSRSEMNVSTLELGDSALYLCASSRTTGVTYEQYFGPGTRLTVT.

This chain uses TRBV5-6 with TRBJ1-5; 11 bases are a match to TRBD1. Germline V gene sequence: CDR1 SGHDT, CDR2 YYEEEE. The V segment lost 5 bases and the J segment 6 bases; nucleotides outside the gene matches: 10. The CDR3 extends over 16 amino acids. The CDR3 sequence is CASSLLDRGQFQPQHF. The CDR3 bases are TGTGCCAGCAGTCTCTTGGACAGGGGGCAATTTCAGCCCCAGCATTTT.

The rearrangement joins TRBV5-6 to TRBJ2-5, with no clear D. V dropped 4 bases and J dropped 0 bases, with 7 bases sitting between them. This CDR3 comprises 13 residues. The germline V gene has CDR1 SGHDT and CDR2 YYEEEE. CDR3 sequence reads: CASSRIHQETQYF. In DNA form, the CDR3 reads TGTGCCAGCAGCCGGATCCACCAAGAGACCCAGTACTTC. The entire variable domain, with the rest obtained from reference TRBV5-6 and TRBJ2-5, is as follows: DAGVTQSPTHLIKTRGQQVTLRCSPKSGHDTVSWYQQALGQGPQFIFQYYEEEERQRGNFPDRFSGHQFPNYSSELNVNALLLGDSALYLCASSRIHQETQYFGPGTRLLVL.

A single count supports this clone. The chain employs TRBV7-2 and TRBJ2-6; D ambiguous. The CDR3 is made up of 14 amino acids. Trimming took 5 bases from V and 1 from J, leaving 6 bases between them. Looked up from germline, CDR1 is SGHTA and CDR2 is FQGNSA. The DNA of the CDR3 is TGTGCCAGCAGCCCTGTATCTGGGGCCAACGTCCTGACTTTC. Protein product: CASSPVSGANVLTF.

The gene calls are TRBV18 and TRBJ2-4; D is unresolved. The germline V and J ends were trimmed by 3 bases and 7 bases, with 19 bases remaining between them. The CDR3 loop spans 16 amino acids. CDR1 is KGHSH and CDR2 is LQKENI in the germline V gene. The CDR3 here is CASSPLKAVYFNIQYF. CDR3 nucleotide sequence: TGTGCCAGCTCACCTCTCAAAGCCGTTTACTTCAACATTCAGTACTTC.

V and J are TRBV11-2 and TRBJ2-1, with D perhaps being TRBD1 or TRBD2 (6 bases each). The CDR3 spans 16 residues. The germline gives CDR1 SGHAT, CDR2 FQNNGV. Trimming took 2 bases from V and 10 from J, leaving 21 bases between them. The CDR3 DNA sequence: TGTGCCAGCAGCTTAAGGGGGGTTGGCACCCCGGGGGAGCAGTTCTTC. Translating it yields CASSLRGVGTPGEQFF.

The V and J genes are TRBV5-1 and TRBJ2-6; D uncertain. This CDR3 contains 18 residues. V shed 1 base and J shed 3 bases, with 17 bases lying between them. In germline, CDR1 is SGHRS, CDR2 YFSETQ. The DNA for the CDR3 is TGCGCCAGCAGCTTGAAAGGCGGCGGAACTCTTGGGGCCAACGTCCTGACTTTC. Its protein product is CASSLKGGGTLGANVLTF. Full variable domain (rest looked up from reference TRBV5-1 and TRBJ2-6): KAGVTQTPRYLIKTRGQQVTLSCSPISGHRSVSWYQQTPGQGLQFLFEYFSETQRNKGNFPGRFSGRQFSNSRSEMNVSTLELGDSALYLCASSLKGGGTLGANVLTFGAGSRLTVL.

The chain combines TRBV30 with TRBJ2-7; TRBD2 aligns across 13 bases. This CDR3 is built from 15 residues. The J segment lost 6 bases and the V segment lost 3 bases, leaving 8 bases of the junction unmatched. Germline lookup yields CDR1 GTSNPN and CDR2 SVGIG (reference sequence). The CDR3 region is CAWSPIGLAGAEQYF. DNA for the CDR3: TGTGCCTGGAGCCCGATCGGACTAGCGGGAGCCGAGCAGTACTTC. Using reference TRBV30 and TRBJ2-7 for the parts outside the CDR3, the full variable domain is SQTIHQWPATLVQPVGSPLSLECTVEGTSNPNLYWYRQAAGRGLQLLFYSVGIGQISSEVPQNLSASRPQDRQFILSSKKLLLSDSGFYLCAWSPIGLAGAEQYFGPGTRLTVT.

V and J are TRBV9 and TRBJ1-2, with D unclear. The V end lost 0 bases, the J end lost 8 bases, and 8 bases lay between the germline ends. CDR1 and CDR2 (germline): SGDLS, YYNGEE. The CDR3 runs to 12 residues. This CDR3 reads CASSVGAGGYTF. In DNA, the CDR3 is TGTGCCAGCAGCGTAGGTGCCGGCGGCTACACCTTC.

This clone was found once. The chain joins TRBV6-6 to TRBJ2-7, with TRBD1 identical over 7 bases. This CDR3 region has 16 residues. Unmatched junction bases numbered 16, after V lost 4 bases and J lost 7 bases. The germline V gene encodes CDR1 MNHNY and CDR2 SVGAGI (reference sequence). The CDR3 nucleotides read TGTGCCAGCAGTTCCCCGGCCCTGACAGGGTCGAAGGAGCAGTACTTC. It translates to CASSSPALTGSKEQYF.

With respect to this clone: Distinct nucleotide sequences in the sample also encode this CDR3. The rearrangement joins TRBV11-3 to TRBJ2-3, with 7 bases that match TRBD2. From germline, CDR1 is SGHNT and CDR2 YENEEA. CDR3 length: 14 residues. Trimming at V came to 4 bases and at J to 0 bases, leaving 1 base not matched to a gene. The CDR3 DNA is TGTGCCAGCAGCTCTAGCGGAAGCACAGATACGCAGTATTTT. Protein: CASSSSGSTDTQYF.

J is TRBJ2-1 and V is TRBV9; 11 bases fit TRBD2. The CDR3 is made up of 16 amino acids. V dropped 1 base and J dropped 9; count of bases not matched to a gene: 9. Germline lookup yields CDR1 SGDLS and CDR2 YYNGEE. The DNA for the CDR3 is TGTGCCAGCAGCGTATTTTCACTAGCGGGAGTTTTTGAGCAGTTCTTC. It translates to CASSVFSLAGVFEQFF. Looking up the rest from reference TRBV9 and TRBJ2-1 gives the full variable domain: DSGVTQTPKHLITATGQRVTLRCSPRSGDLSVYWYQQSLDQGLQFLIQYYNGEERAKGNILERFSAQQFPDLHSELNLSSLELGDSALYFCASSVFSLAGVFEQFFGPGTRLTVL.

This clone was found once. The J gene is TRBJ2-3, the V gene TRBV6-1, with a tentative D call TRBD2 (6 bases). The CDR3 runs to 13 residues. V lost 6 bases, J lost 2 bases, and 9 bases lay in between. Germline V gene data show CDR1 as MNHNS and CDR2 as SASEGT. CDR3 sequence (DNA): TGTGCCAGCAGGGGACTGGCCACAGATACGCAGTATTTT. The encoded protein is CASRGLATDTQYF.

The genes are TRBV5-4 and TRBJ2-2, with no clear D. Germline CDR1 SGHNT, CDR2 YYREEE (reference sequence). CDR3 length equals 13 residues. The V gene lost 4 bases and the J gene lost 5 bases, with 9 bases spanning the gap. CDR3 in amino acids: CASSHLDTGELFF. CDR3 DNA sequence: TGTGCCAGCAGCCATCTAGATACCGGGGAGCTGTTTTTT.

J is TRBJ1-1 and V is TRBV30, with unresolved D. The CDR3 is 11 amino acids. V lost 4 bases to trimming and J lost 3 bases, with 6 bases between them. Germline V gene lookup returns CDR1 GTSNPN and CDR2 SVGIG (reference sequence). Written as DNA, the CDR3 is TGTGCCTGGAACGTGGACACTGAAGCTTTCTTT. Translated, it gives CAWNVDTEAFF.

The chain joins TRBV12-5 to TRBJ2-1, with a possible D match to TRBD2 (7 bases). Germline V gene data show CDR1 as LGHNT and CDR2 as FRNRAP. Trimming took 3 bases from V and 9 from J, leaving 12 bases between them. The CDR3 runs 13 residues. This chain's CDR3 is CASGLGGASEQFF. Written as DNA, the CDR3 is TGTGCTAGTGGTTTAGGGGGGGCCTCTGAGCAGTTCTTC.

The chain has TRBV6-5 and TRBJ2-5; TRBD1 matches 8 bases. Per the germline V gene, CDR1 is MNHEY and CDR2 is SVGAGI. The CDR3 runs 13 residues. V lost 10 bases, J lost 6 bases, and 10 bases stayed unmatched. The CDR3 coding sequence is TGTGCCACCACCCCCAGGGGGCTACAGACCCAGTACTTC. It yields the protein CATTPRGLQTQYF.

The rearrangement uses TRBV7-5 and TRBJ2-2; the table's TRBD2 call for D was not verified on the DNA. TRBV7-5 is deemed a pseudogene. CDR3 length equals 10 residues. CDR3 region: CAPGTGELFF. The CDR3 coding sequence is TGTGCCCCCGGGACCGGGGAGCTGTTTTTT.

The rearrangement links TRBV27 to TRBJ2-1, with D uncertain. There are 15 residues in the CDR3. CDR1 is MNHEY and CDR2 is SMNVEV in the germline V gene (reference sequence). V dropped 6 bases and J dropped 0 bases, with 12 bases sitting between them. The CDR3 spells CASRARASSYNEQFF. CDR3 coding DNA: TGTGCCAGCAGAGCCCGGGCCAGCTCCTACAATGAGCAGTTCTTC.

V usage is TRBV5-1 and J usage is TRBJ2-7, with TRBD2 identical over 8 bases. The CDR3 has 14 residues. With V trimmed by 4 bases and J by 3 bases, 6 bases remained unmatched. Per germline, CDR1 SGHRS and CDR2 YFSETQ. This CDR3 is CASSPTLAGYEQYF. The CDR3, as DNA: TGCGCCAGCAGCCCAACGCTAGCGGGCTACGAGCAGTACTTC.

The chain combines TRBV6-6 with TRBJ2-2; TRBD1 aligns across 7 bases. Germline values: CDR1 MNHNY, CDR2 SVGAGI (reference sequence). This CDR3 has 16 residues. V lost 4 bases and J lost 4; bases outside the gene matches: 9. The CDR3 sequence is CASSSITGDPTGELFF. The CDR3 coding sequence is TGTGCCAGCAGTTCAATCACAGGGGACCCCACCGGGGAGCTGTTTTTT.

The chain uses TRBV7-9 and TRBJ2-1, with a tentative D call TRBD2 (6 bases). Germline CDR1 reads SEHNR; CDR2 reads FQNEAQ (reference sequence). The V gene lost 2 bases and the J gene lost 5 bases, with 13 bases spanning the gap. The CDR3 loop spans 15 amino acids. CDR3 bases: TGTGCCAGCAGCTTATGGGGAGGCGTACACAATGAGCAGTTCTTC. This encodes CASSLWGGVHNEQFF.

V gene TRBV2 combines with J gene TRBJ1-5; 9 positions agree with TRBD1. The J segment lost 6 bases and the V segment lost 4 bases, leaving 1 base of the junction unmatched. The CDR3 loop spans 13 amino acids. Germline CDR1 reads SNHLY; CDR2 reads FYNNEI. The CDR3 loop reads CASSGTGAQPQHF. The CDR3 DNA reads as TGTGCCAGCAGTGGGACAGGGGCTCAGCCCCAGCATTTT.